This T cell receptor beta chain derives from a study of T cell repertoires in cytomegalovirus infection. Study background: CMV epitopes, recently identified HLA-C-restricted and well-studied HLA-B-restricted, were used. CMV infection together with matching HLA type was indicated by public TCR beta signatures.

From germline, CDR1 is MGHRA and CDR2 YSYEKL. V was pared by 1 base and J by 7 bases, with 7 bases between. The CDR3 runs to 12 residues. This clonotype has a count of ten or more. Its antigen is undetermined. MiXCR was run by TCRdb on the reads, yielding one entry per CDR3 protein. The sample consists of about 830,000 distinct CDR3 sequences, roughly 33% of them appearing once. The chain uses TRBV4-1 and TRBJ1-2; D gene uncertain. This TCR was sampled from a human donor in good health (CMV status not recorded). Some clones in this sample may be carry-over from other donors' samples. The specimen was cultured CD8+ T cells from PBMCs, collected from culture after CMV antigen stimulation. CDR3 amino acids: CASSQGLGGYTF. As DNA, the CDR3 is TGCGCCAGCAGCCAAGGGTTAGGTGGCTACACCTTC.